Listed below are T cell receptor beta chains from one sample, sequenced in a study of T cells in Graves' hyperthyroidism and ophthalmopathy. TCRdb re-called the multiplex PCR reads with MiXCR, one entry per CDR3 protein. The table has around 500,000 distinct CDR3 sequences, around 15% seen once. The sequencing sample was made of blood. Every receptor here comes from a middle-aged woman with Graves' hyperthyroidism. Both conserved end residues are part of each CDR3. Each record gives: J gene, D gene, clone size, V gene, CDR3 protein, CDR3 DNA. A D gene is named only where the DNA matches it firmly. Some rows mark clone size as missing; the rest say once, few, many or name a class of expanded clone.

TRBJ2-7 | - | - | TRBV28 | CASRSGGTEGEQYF | TGTGCCAGCAGGTCAGGGGGGACGGAAGGCGAGCAGTACTTC
TRBJ2-5 | - | many | TRBV5-6 | CASSNGGGRYQETQYF | TGTGCCAGCAGCAATGGGGGGGGCCGGTACCAAGAGACCCAGTACTTC
TRBJ1-1 | - | many | TRBV7-2 | CASSLGWGPVNTEAFF | TGTGCCAGCAGCTTAGGATGGGGCCCGGTGAACACTGAAGCTTTCTTT
TRBJ2-2 | TRBD2 | many | TRBV11-2 | CASSSGRTSSRLAGELFF | TGTGCCAGCAGCTCCGGACGGACTAGCAGTCGATTGGCCGGGGAGCTGTTTTTT
TRBJ2-7 | TRBD2 | - | TRBV11-2 | CASSLASGSTYEQCF | TGCGCCAGCAGCTTAGCTAGCGGGAGCACCTACGAGCAGTGCTTC
TRBJ2-7 | TRBD1 | - | TRBV5-1 | CASSLGGQDFSYEQYF | TGCGCCAGCAGCTTAGGAGGACAGGACTTCTCCTACGAGCAGTACTTC
TRBJ2-7 | - | many | TRBV28 | CASSQGTAPYEQYF | TGTGCCAGCAGTCAAGGGACGGCTCCCTACGAGCAGTACTTC
TRBJ2-2 | TRBD2 | few | TRBV9 | CASSVGTSGTGELFF | TGTGCCAGCAGCGTAGGGACTAGCGGCACCGGGGAGCTGTTTTTT
TRBJ2-3 | - | - | TRBV7-3 | CASSLTQTLGDTQYF | TGTGCCAGCAGCTTAACGCAAACGTTGGGAGATACGCAGTATTTT
TRBJ2-4 | - | many | TRBV11-2 | CASSSEEAGVAKNIQYF | TGTGCCAGCAGCTCCGAGGAGGCGGGTGTAGCCAAAAACATTCAGTACTTC
TRBJ2-2 | - | - | TRBV7-8 | CASSPSGKGRKLFF | TGTGCCAGCAGCCCGTCGGGGAAAGGACGGAAGCTGTTTTTT
TRBJ2-7 | TRBD1 | many | TRBV2 | CASSAPGQGDYEQYF | TGTGCCAGCAGTGCACCGGGACAGGGCGACTACGAGCAGTACTTC
TRBJ2-3 | - | few | TRBV7-2 | CASSLGATGITDTQYF | TGTGCCAGCAGCTTAGGAGCTACCGGCATCACAGATACGCAGTATTTT
TRBJ1-4 | - | many | TRBV5-1 | CASRPRGSNEKLFF | TGCGCCAGCAGACCCAGGGGCAGTAATGAAAAACTGTTTTTT
TRBJ2-3 | - | many | TRBV20-1 | CSASLSDTQYF | TGCAGTGCTAGCCTATCCGATACGCAGTATTTT
TRBJ2-3 | TRBD2 | - | TRBV7-2 | CASSPPFRGGTDTQYF | TGTGCCAGCAGCCCGCCGTTCCGGGGGGGGACAGATACGCAGTATTTT
TRBJ2-2 | TRBD2 | - | TRBV5-1 | CASSVDGAGRTGELFF | TGCGCCAGCAGCGTGGACGGAGCGGGACGCACCGGGGAGCTGTTTTTT
TRBJ2-7 | TRBD2 | few | TRBV27 | CASSLVGLAERGYEQYF | TGTGCCAGCAGTTTAGTCGGACTAGCGGAGAGAGGTTACGAGCAGTACTTC
TRBJ2-7 | - | many | TRBV20-1 | CSASPTSSYEQYF | TGCAGTGCTAGTCCGACTAGCTCCTACGAGCAGTACTTC
TRBJ1-1 | TRBD1 | many | TRBV2 | CASSETGDTNTEAFF | TGTGCCAGCAGTGAGACAGGGGACACGAACACTGAAGCTTTCTTT
TRBJ2-3 | - | - | TRBV20-1 | CSARDRGREWTDTQYF | TGCAGTGCTAGAGATAGGGGCAGGGAGTGGACAGATACGCAGTATTTT
TRBJ1-6 | - | - | TRBV20-1 | CSAREPGPSANSPLHF | TGCAGTGCTAGAGAACCCGGGCCTTCGGCCAATTCACCCCTCCACTTT
TRBJ2-7 | TRBD2 | many | TRBV12-3/TRBV12-4 | CASSAGGAFPSEQYF | TGTGCCAGCAGTGCGGGGGGGGCTTTCCCTTCCGAGCAGTACTTC
TRBJ2-1 | TRBD2 | many | TRBV6-1 | CASSEGLGGSVDEQFF | TGTGCCAGCAGTGAAGGCTTGGGCGGGAGCGTGGATGAGCAGTTCTTC
TRBJ2-5 | - | many | TRBV3-1 | CASSREGYQETQYF | TGTGCCAGCAGCCGCGAGGGCTACCAAGAGACCCAGTACTTC
TRBJ2-1 | TRBD2 | - | TRBV20-1 | CSAESSGGYNEQFF | TGCAGTGCTGAATCTAGCGGGGGTTACAATGAGCAGTTCTTC